These 18 T cell receptor beta chains share one sample of origin, sequenced in a study of cytomegalovirus exposure and HLA in healthy donors (dated by TCRdb to the late 2010s). Libraries came from the immunoSEQ multiplex PCR assay. Held by TCRdb, this immuneACCESS table contains in-frame sequences only and omits some clones. Under half of the omission traces to an unresolved V gene where checked; the cause of the rest is unknown. The sample data list fewer than 100,000 clones, and around 94% of these were observed just once. The ten largest account for roughly 3.3% of the sample. The sequenced sample was PBMCs. These receptors were obtained from a young woman in good health and CMV-seropositive.

The CDR3 sequence is CASSGQDRANSPLHF. CDR3 nucleotide sequence: TGTGCCAGCAGCGGACAGGACAGGGCGAATTCACCCCTCCACTTT. This chain joins TRBV9 and TRBJ1-6; 8 positions match TRBD1. The CDR3 is 15 amino acids. From germline, CDR1 is SGDLS and CDR2 YYNGEE. Trimming cost V 3 bases and J 7 bases; bases outside gene matches: 6.

Comments on this clone: Other DNA sequences in this sample translate to the same CDR3. The rearrangement uses TRBV20-1 and TRBJ2-1; unclear D gene. Germline V gene lookup returns CDR1 DFQATT and CDR2 SNEGSKA (reference sequence). The V gene lost 2 bases and the J gene lost 4 bases, with 3 bases spanning the gap. This CDR3 has 11 residues. The CDR3 is CSARQYNEQFF. CDR3 nucleotides: TGCAGTGCTAGACAGTACAATGAGCAGTTCTTC.

This sequence joins TRBV6-6 and TRBJ2-4; D possibly corresponds to TRBD1 (5 bases). The V gene's germline CDR1 is MNHNY and CDR2 SVGAGI (reference sequence). CDR3 size: 15 residues. V lost 3 bases and J 8 bases, leaving 17 bases between the germline ends. The CDR3 region is CASSYNQGGSDIQYF. The DNA of the CDR3 is TGTGCCAGCAGTTATAATCAGGGTGGATCAGACATTCAGTACTTC.

This clone was seen just once. The V call is TRBV30, the J call TRBJ2-3, with a possible D match to TRBD2 (6 bases). V was pared by 0 bases and J by 2 bases, with 9 bases between. CDR3 length: 14 residues. Germline-derived CDR1 and CDR2 are GTSNPN and SVGIG (reference sequence). The CDR3 loop reads CAWSVGGATDTQYF. The DNA for the CDR3 is TGTGCCTGGAGTGTAGGAGGGGCCACAGATACGCAGTATTTT. Looking up the rest from reference TRBV30 and TRBJ2-3 gives the full variable domain: SQTIHQWPATLVQPVGSPLSLECTVEGTSNPNLYWYRQAAGRGLQLLFYSVGIGQISSEVPQNLSASRPQDRQFILSSKKLLLSDSGFYLCAWSVGGATDTQYFGPGTRLTVL.

This chain connects TRBV27 to TRBJ2-6, with a tentative D call TRBD1 (5 bases). The CDR3 is 15 amino acids. CDR1 is MNHEY and CDR2 is SMNVEV in the germline V gene (reference sequence). Trimming pared 6 bases from V and 0 bases from J, leaving 9 bases between. CDR3 sequence reads: CASRPDSSGANVLTF. In DNA, the CDR3 is TGTGCCAGCAGACCCGACAGCTCTGGGGCCAACGTCCTGACTTTC.

This clone was seen once. The V call is TRBV10-2, the J call TRBJ1-1, with D maybe TRBD1 (6 bases). V lost 3 bases to trimming and J lost 1 base, with 6 bases between them. The CDR3 totals 13 residues. Germline-derived CDR1 and CDR2 are WSHSY and SAAADI. The CDR3 region is CASSEQGNTEAFF. CDR3 DNA sequence: TGCGCCAGCAGTGAACAGGGGAACACTGAAGCTTTCTTT.

The V call is TRBV4-1, the J call TRBJ2-2; the match to TRBD2 covers 10 bases. This CDR3 contains 15 residues. Germline CDR1 reads MGHRA; CDR2 reads YSYEKL. Trimming cost V 5 bases and J 4 bases; bases outside gene matches: 4. CDR3 coding DNA: TGCGCCAGCAGCGCGGGACTAGCGCTCACCGGGGAGCTGTTTTTT. It encodes CASSAGLALTGELFF.

The chain has TRBV6-6 and TRBJ2-7, with 9 positions matching TRBD1. The germline gives CDR1 MNHNY, CDR2 SVGAGI (reference sequence). V gave up 8 bases and J gave up 3 bases; unmatched junction bases: 8. The CDR3 length is 14 residues. This CDR3 is CASGMDRGIYEQYF. For the CDR3, the DNA is TGTGCCAGCGGAATGGACAGGGGAATCTACGAGCAGTACTTC.

The chain employs TRBV30 and TRBJ1-1; 7 positions match TRBD1. The CDR3 is 13 amino acids. CDR1 GTSNPN and CDR2 SVGIG come from the germline V gene (reference sequence). The V gene end was trimmed by 1 base and the J gene end by 2 bases; junction bases not matched to a gene: 1. CDR3 sequence: CAWSGDSNTEAFF. In DNA, the CDR3 is TGTGCCTGGAGTGGGGACAGCAACACTGAAGCTTTCTTT.

V usage is TRBV4-2 and J usage is TRBJ2-1; 11 nucleotides agree with TRBD2. With V trimmed by 5 bases and J by 4 bases, 7 bases remained unmatched. In germline, CDR1 is LGHNA, CDR2 YNFKEQ. The length of the CDR3 is 16 residues. The CDR3 sequence is CASSGTSGGLYNEQFF. The CDR3 nucleotides read TGTGCCAGCAGCGGAACTAGCGGGGGTCTGTACAATGAGCAGTTCTTC.

The chain carries TRBV7-2 and TRBJ1-1, with no clear D. From germline, CDR1 is SGHTA and CDR2 FQGNSA. The CDR3 has 14 residues. V lost 5 bases and J lost 0, with 10 bases in between. In DNA form, the CDR3 reads TGTGCCAGCAGCCGGGGTTTCCTGAACACTGAAGCTTTCTTT. It translates to CASSRGFLNTEAFF.

The chain carries TRBV11-2 and TRBJ2-1, with D uncertain. CDR3 length: 15 amino acids. CDR1 SGHAT and CDR2 FQNNGV come from the germline V gene. Between the trimmed V and J ends, which lost 1 base and 5 bases, there was a span of 12 bases. CDR3 region: CASSLGVLSHNEQFF. CDR3 nucleotide sequence: TGTGCCAGCAGCTTAGGAGTATTGTCGCACAATGAGCAGTTCTTC.

The chain uses TRBV27 and TRBJ2-7; 8 bases map to TRBD2. This CDR3 region has 14 residues. Germline CDR1 MNHEY, CDR2 SMNVEV (reference sequence). After removal of 6 bases from V and 4 bases from J, the junction contained 8 bases not matched to a gene. The CDR3 sequence: CASSSSGSHYEQYF. DNA for the CDR3: TGTGCCAGCAGCTCAAGCGGGAGTCATTACGAGCAGTACTTC.

CDR3 DNA sequence: TGTGCCAGCAGTGAAACTAGCGGGAGTATATACGAGCAGTACTTC. Protein: CASSETSGSIYEQYF. This chain connects TRBV2 to TRBJ2-7, with 11 positions matching TRBD2. J gave up 4 bases and V 2 bases, and 4 bases lay outside the gene matches. CDR3 length equals 15 residues. Per the germline V gene, CDR1 is SNHLY and CDR2 is FYNNEI.

This clone occurred once. The rearrangement links TRBV5-1 to TRBJ2-3, with 9 bases lining up with TRBD1. Germline V gives CDR1 SGHRS, CDR2 YFSETQ. Losses at the gene ends were 5 bases for V and 6 bases for J; bases not matched to a gene: 10. The CDR3 has 15 residues. CDR3 residues: CASSSGTGFLDTQYF. The CDR3, as DNA: TGCGCCAGCAGTTCCGGGACAGGGTTTTTGGATACGCAGTATTTT.

The chain uses TRBV28 and TRBJ2-1; 12 positions match TRBD2. The CDR3 sequence is 15 residues long. Germline CDR1 MDHEN, CDR2 SYDVKM. Trimming removed 2 bases from V and 4 bases from J; junction bases left unmatched: 0. The CDR3 sequence is CASSLLAGGYNEQFF. For the CDR3, the DNA is TGTGCCAGCAGTTTACTAGCGGGAGGGTACAATGAGCAGTTCTTC.

The chain couples TRBV6-1 to TRBJ1-1; D is possibly TRBD1 (5 bases). The germline CDR1 and CDR2 sequences are MNHNS and SASEGT. Trimming left V 2 bases short and J 5 bases short, with 24 bases between. This CDR3 is built from 18 residues. The CDR3 DNA sequence: TGTGCCAGCAGTGAAAATTTCCTTAGTCAGGCGGAGGGGACTGAAGCTTTCTTT. It translates to CASSENFLSQAEGTEAFF.

This chain connects TRBV27 to TRBJ2-2; 11 bases are shared with TRBD1. Per germline, CDR1 MNHEY and CDR2 SMNVEV (reference sequence). CDR3 size: 16 residues. Unmatched junction bases numbered 4, after V lost 3 bases and J lost 4 bases. The CDR3 protein is CASSFRDRGGTGELFF. CDR3 DNA: TGTGCCAGCAGTTTCCGGGACAGGGGGGGCACCGGGGAGCTGTTTTTT.